The entry that follows covers one T cell receptor (beta chain) sequence. At one of its ends the junction is not consistent with the germline gene, which may arise from a read error. This record comes from a study of PD-1 blockade in classical Hodgkin lymphoma. Germline V gene data show CDR1 as GTSNPN and CDR2 as SVGIG (reference sequence). The CDR3 runs 12 residues. Brentuximab vedotin exposure varied, and every patient relapsed after autologous stem cell transplantation. Profiling relied on immunoSEQ multiplex PCR, and the TCRdb table lists in-frame clones only, not all of them. The table lists almost 100,000 clones, just under 95% of them singletons.

The specimen comprised peripheral blood mononuclear cells (PBMCs), sampled at baseline. This chain links TRBV30 with TRBJ2-7, with a tentative D call TRBD2 (6 bases). The origin of this receptor is a human donor with classical Hodgkin lymphoma. CDR3 in amino acids: CAWSPASALPSF. CDR3 coding DNA: TGTGCCTGGAGTCCAGCTAGCGCCCTTCCGTCCTTC.